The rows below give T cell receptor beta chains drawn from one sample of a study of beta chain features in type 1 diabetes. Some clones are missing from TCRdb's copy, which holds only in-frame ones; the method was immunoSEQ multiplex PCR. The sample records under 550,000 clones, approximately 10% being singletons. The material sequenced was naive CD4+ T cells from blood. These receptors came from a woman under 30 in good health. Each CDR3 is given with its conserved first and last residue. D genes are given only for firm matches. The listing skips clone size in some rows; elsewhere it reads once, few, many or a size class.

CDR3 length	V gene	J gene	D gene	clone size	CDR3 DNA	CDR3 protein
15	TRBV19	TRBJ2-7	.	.	TGTGCCAGTAGTATAGTGCCGGGAGTCTCCTACGAGCAGTACTTC	CASSIVPGVSYEQYF
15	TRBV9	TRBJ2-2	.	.	TGTGCCAGCAGCGTAGTCTCCTTCCCCACCGGGGAGCTGTTTTTT	CASSVVSFPTGELFF
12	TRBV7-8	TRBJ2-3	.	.	TGTGCCAGCAGCTTAGAACGGAGTACGCAGTATTTT	CASSLERSTQYF
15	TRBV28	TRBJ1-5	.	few	TGTGCCAGCAGTTTAGGGTCAGTGAGCAATCAGCCCCAGCATTTT	CASSLGSVSNQPQHF
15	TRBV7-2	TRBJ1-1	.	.	TGTGCCAGCAGCTTTGTATCACGGGTAGTCACTGAAGCTTTCTTT	CASSFVSRVVTEAFF
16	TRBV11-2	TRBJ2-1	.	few	TGTGCCAGCAGCTCGGTCCCGGACACCCAGGTCAATGAGCAGTTCTTC	CASSSVPDTQVNEQFF
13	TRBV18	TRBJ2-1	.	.	TGTGCCAGCTCACCACCCACTCGGAATGAGCAGTTCTTC	CASSPPTRNEQFF
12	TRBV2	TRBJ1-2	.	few	TGTGCCAGCAGTGCGGGAAACTATGGCTACACCTTC	CASSAGNYGYTF
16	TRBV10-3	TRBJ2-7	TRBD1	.	TGTGCCATCAGTGTGGGGACAGGGGGGATCTCCTACGAGCAGTACTTC	CAISVGTGGISYEQYF
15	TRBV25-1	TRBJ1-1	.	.	TGTGCCAGTGGACCAGTTGGCAGAATGAACACTGAAGCTTTCTTT	CASGPVGRMNTEAFF
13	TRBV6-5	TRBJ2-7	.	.	TGTGCCAGCAGGGGGACGGACAAGGGGGAGCAGTACTTC	CASRGTDKGEQYF
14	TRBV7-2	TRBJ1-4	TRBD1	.	TGTGCCAGCGGCCGGGACAGGGGGCGAGAAAAACTGTTTTTT	CASGRDRGREKLFF
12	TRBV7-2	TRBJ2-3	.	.	TGTGCCAGCAGCTTATATGGAGATACGCAGTATTTT	CASSLYGDTQYF
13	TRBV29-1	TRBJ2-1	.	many	TGCAGCACCCAAGGGGAAAGGTACAATGAGCAGTTCTTC	CSTQGERYNEQFF
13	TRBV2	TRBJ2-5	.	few	TGTGCCAGCAGTGAAGGCGGGGTCGGGACCCAGTACTTC	CASSEGGVGTQYF
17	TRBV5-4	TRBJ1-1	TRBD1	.	TGTGCCAGCAGCCGACTCCCCGGACAGGGGAGAGAAGTTGAAGCTTTCTTT	CASSRLPGQGREVEAFF
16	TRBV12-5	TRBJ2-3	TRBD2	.	TGTGCTAGTGGGAAAGGGACTAGCGGAAGCACAGATACGCAGTATTTT	CASGKGTSGSTDTQYF
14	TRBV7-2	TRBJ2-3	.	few	TGTGCCAGCAGCCTCGGGTGGGATACAGATACGCAGTATTTT	CASSLGWDTDTQYF
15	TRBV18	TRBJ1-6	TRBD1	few	TGTGCCAGCTCACGTCAGGGGGCAAATAGGTCACCCCTCCACTTT	CASSRQGANRSPLHF
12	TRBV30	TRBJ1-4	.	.	TGTGCCTGGAGTGATACTAATGAAAAACTGTTTTTT	CAWSDTNEKLFF
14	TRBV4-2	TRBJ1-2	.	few	TGTGCCAGCAGCCCACAGCGGGATAACTATGGCTACACCTTC	CASSPQRDNYGYTF
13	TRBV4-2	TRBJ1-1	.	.	TGTGCCAGCAGCCCGCGGACAGCTTTAGAAGCTTTCTTT	CASSPRTALEAFF
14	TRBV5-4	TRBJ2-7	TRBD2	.	TGTGCCAGCAGCTTACCTAGCGGGGACAACGAGCAGTACTTC	CASSLPSGDNEQYF
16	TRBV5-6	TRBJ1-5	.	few	TGTGCCAGCAGCTTGGTTCGGGGGGCAAGCAATCAGCCCCAGCATTTT	CASSLVRGASNQPQHF
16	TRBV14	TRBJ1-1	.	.	TGTGCCAGCAGCGAGAGGAAGGGCATCACCAACAGTGAAGCTTTCTTT	CASSERKGITNSEAFF
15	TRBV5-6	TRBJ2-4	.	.	TGTGCCAGCAGCTTGGTGCTAGGGATGGGGAACATTCAGTACTTC	CASSLVLGMGNIQYF
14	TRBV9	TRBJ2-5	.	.	TGTGCCAGCACCGCCACGGGGATAGGAAAGACCCAGTACTTC	CASTATGIGKTQYF
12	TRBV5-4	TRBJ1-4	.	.	TGTGCCAGCAGCGCCAATCAAGGAAAACTGTTTTTT	CASSANQGKLFF
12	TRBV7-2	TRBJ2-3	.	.	TGTGCCAGCAGCTCTGCCGGGGGTACGCAGTATTTT	CASSSAGGTQYF
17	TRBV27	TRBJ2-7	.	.	TGTGCCAGCAGTTTATCCTTGTCCGGACTGGGAGTTGAGCAGCAGTACTTC	CASSLSLSGLGVEQQYF
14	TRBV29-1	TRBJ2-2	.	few	TGCAGCGTTGGTCTGCAGGTGAACACCGGGGAGCTGTTTTTT	CSVGLQVNTGELFF
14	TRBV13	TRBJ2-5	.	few	TGTGCCAGCAGCCCCCAAGCTCCCGAAAAGACCCAGTACTTC	CASSPQAPEKTQYF
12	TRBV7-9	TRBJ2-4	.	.	TGTGCCAGCAGCTTAGGGTGGAACATTCAGTACTTC	CASSLGWNIQYF
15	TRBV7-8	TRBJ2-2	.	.	TGTGCCAGCAGCTTCATTGGCTCGAACACCGGGGAGCTGTTTTTT	CASSFIGSNTGELFF
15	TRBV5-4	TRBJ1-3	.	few	TGTGCCAGCAGCGAGGACGGGGACTCTGGAAACACCATATATTTT	CASSEDGDSGNTIYF
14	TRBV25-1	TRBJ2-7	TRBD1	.	TGTGCCAGCAGTAGAGGGACAGGAGCCTACGAGCAGTACTTC	CASSRGTGAYEQYF
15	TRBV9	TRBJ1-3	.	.	TGTGCCAGCAGCGTAGGTGGGATCTCTGGAAACACCATATATTTT	CASSVGGISGNTIYF
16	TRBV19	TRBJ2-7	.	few	TGTGCCAGTAGTACCTTGATCCGGGACACTCCCTACGAGCAGTACTTC	CASSTLIRDTPYEQYF
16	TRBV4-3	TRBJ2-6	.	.	TGCGCCAGCAGCCAATTGACAGGTTCTGGGGCCAACGTCCTGACTTTC	CASSQLTGSGANVLTF
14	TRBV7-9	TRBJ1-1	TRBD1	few	TGTGCCAGCAGCTCGTCGGGACAGGGAGGCCAAGCTTTCTTT	CASSSSGQGGQAFF
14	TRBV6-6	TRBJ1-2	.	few	TGTGCCAGCAGGCTGACCGCAGCGACCTATGGCTACACCTTC	CASRLTAATYGYTF
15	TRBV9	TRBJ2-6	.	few	TGTGCCAGCAGCACACAGGGAACTGGGGCCAACGTCCTGACTTTC	CASSTQGTGANVLTF